One sample yielded the 3 T cell receptor beta chains listed below, sequenced in a study of blood T cell repertoires in COVID-19. Sequencing was performed with immunoSEQ multiplex PCR; in TCRdb, only in-frame clones are kept and a portion is missing. The repertoire consists of some 200,000 clones, with 75% to 90% occurring once and the leading ten covering around 2%. The source material was PBMCs or T cells enriched from blood (not recorded which). These TCRs come from a woman in her 30s who had recovered from COVID-19.

This chain links TRBV28 with TRBJ1-1, with D maybe TRBD1 (5 bases). The length of the CDR3 is 16 residues. The germline V and J ends were trimmed by 6 bases and 0 bases, with 17 bases remaining between them. CDR1 and CDR2 (germline): MDHEN, SYDVKM. The DNA of the CDR3 is TGTGCCAGCAGGCGCGGGCGAGGGACTATGAACACTGAAGCTTTCTTT. Protein: CASRRGRGTMNTEAFF.

The chain combines TRBV7-9 with TRBJ1-2; D is ambiguous. Germline CDR1 is SEHNR and CDR2 is FQNEAQ (reference sequence). The CDR3 is 13 residues long. V was trimmed by 1 base and J by 0 bases, leaving 3 bases between them. The CDR3 DNA reads TGTGCCAGCAGCTTAGTAGCTAACTATGGCTACACCTTC. Its protein product is CASSLVANYGYTF. The full variable domain, in which reference TRBV7-9 and TRBJ1-2 provide the parts outside the CDR3, is DTGVSQNPRHKITKRGQNVTFRCDPISEHNRLYWYRQTLGQGPEFLTYFQNEAQLEKSRLLSDRFSAERPKGSFSTLEIQRTEQGDSAMYLCASSLVANYGYTFGSGTRLTVV.

This rearrangement joins TRBV7-2 to TRBJ2-3; TRBD2 aligns across 13 bases. CDR3 length equals 17 residues. J lost 6 bases, V lost 5 bases, and 11 bases had no gene match. Germline V gives CDR1 SGHTA, CDR2 FQGNSA. The DNA for the CDR3 is TGTGCCAGCAGCGAGCAGGGACTAGCGGGGACGCGTGATACGCAGTATTTT. Protein sequence: CASSEQGLAGTRDTQYF.